This section outlines one TCR beta chain sequence together with its context. The data were taken from a study of blood T cells in healthy people across ages. V dropped 6 bases and J dropped 3; count of bases not matched to a gene: 5. Germline assignment: CDR1 DFQATT and CDR2 SNEGSKA (reference sequence). The CDR3 totals 13 residues. Through a sample-barcoded 5' primer and a J-beta primer mix, a second PCR was run for roughly 6 to 12 cycles. TCRdb analysed the 5' RACE reads with MiXCR anew, one entry per CDR3 protein. This repertoire shows 650,000 or so distinct CDR3 sequences, around 52% found once; its top ten account for less than 15%.

Sequencing input: blood. The TCR originated in an elderly woman in good health. This chain uses TRBV20-1 with TRBJ1-1; 9 bases are a match to TRBD1. The CDR3 coding sequence is TGCAGTGCCGCCCGGGACAGGGACACTGAAGCTTTCTTT. This translates into CSAARDRDTEAFF.